A single T cell receptor beta chain is shown here with its context. Its antigen is still unknown. The data belong to a study of cytomegalovirus exposure and HLA in healthy donors. About the study: HLA-typed donors were the source of tens of millions of unique TCRs held in an early data release.

V was pared by 7 bases and J by 2 bases, with 4 bases of the junction left unmatched. Germline loops: CDR1 MDHEN, CDR2 SYDVKM. CDR3 length: 14 amino acids. Amplification used 60 Vbeta primers and 13 Jbeta primers. TCRdb keeps only in-frame clones here, not all; method: immunoSEQ multiplex PCR. The data hold roughly 150,000 clones, with around 78% observed a single time. Study results and caveats: When analyzed later, the rates of TCR association showed variation by HLA locus, with DRB1 the most and HLA-C the fewest. The study carried out a later analysis of TCR beta sequences. It associated some 17,000 of them with specific HLA alleles at a false discovery rate of 0.05. The authors later found HLA-associated TCR beta chains more clonally expanded than equally common others.

The sequenced sample consisted of PBMCs. The clonotype comes from a woman in her thirties or forties in good health and CMV-seropositive. The chain is built from TRBV28 and TRBJ1-3; 8 bases line up with TRBD1. Here the CDR3 reads CASITGGAGNTIYF. The CDR3 DNA reads TGTGCCAGCATCACAGGGGGGGCTGGAAACACCATATATTTT.